This is a list of T cell receptor beta chains from one sample in a study of blood T cell repertoires in COVID-19. Method: immunoSEQ multiplex PCR; TCRdb's copy keeps in-frame clones and lacks some. This table holds about 120,000 clones, roughly 85% found once. Sequencing was done on a sample of peripheral blood. Receptor source: a human donor in a cohort sampled during active COVID-19. Each CDR3 is given with its conserved first and last residue. The order of the fields is D gene, clone size, V gene, J gene, CDR3 protein, CDR3 DNA. A D gene is named only where the DNA matches it firmly. Clone size is given for some rows only: seen once, a few or many times, or a class if the clone is expanded.

-	-	TRBV7-9	TRBJ2-3	CASSSPRGGTDTQYF	TGTGCCAGCAGCTCCCCAAGAGGGGGTACAGATACGCAGTATTTT
TRBD1	-	TRBV14	TRBJ1-1	CASSAHRGNTEAFF	TGTGCCAGCAGCGCCCACAGGGGAAACACTGAAGCTTTCTTT
-	-	TRBV7-2	TRBJ1-3	CASSLDAPSLRSGNTIYF	TGTGCCAGCAGCTTAGATGCCCCCTCACTCCGCTCTGGAAACACCATATATTTT
-	-	TRBV19	TRBJ2-4	CASSMSGRLQYF	TGTGCCAGTAGTATGAGTGGGAGACTTCAGTACTTC
-	-	TRBV11-3	TRBJ2-1	CASSLKGASAQFF	TGTGCCAGCAGCTTAAAGGGGGCTAGCGCTCAGTTCTTC
TRBD1	once	TRBV28	TRBJ2-2	CASSSTGGTGELFF	TGTGCCAGCAGTTCTACAGGGGGCACCGGGGAGCTGTTTTTT
TRBD1	-	TRBV19	TRBJ1-6	CASSMFGTANSPLHF	TGTGCCAGTAGTATGTTTGGGACAGCCAATTCACCCCTCCACTTT
TRBD1	few	TRBV19	TRBJ2-5	CASRRDRASETQYF	TGTGCCAGTAGACGGGACAGGGCCTCTGAGACCCAGTACTTC
TRBD1	-	TRBV11-2	TRBJ2-7	CASDRVPSYEQYF	TGTGCCAGTGACAGGGTCCCTTCCTACGAGCAGTACTTC
TRBD1	-	TRBV28	TRBJ1-4	CASRLGQGAEKLFF	TGTGCCAGCAGACTCGGACAGGGGGCTGAAAAACTGTTTTTT
-	-	TRBV7-2	TRBJ1-5	CASSLGVYSNQPQHF	TGTGCCAGCAGCTTAGGAGTTTATAGCAATCAGCCCCAGCATTTT
-	-	TRBV5-1	TRBJ2-7	CASSLEPGYRRSYEQYF	TGCGCCAGCAGCTTGGAGCCCGGTTATCGGCGGTCCTACGAGCAGTACTTC
TRBD1	-	TRBV7-3	TRBJ1-6	CASSTRDRELNSPLHF	TGTGCCAGCAGCACACGGGACAGGGAATTGAATTCACCCCTCCACTTT
-	-	TRBV3-1/TRBV3-2	TRBJ1-4	CASSQGIGVEKLFF	TGTGCCAGCAGCCAAGGGATAGGGGTGGAAAAACTGTTTTTT
-	-	TRBV4-1	TRBJ1-5	CASSQFGGDQPQHF	TGCGCCAGCAGCCAATTTGGCGGGGATCAGCCCCAGCATTTT
-	-	TRBV27	TRBJ1-5	CASSFGQGGWNQPQHF	TGTGCCAGCAGTTTCGGTCAGGGTGGTTGGAATCAGCCCCAGCATTTT
TRBD2	-	TRBV7-9	TRBJ2-7	CASSLARGTASYEQYF	TGTGCCAGCAGCTTAGCGCGGGGGACTGCCTCCTACGAGCAGTACTTC
TRBD1	-	TRBV24-1	TRBJ1-2	CATSDFDREANYGYTF	TGTGCCACCAGTGACTTCGACAGGGAAGCTAACTATGGCTACACCTTC
-	-	TRBV27	TRBJ1-2	CASSLLRGARYGYTF	TGTGCCAGCAGTTTATTGCGGGGGGCCAGGTATGGCTACACCTTC
TRBD2	-	TRBV30	TRBJ2-3	CAWTAGGSSTDTQYF	TGTGCCTGGACCGCGGGGGGGTCTAGCACAGATACGCAGTATTTT
-	-	TRBV5-1	TRBJ2-2	CASSLLAGELFF	TGCGCCAGCAGCTTGCTAGCCGGGGAGCTGTTTTTT
TRBD1	-	TRBV30	TRBJ1-1	CAWSEQGMNTEAFF	TGTGCCTGGAGCGAACAGGGGATGAACACTGAAGCTTTCTTT
TRBD2	-	TRBV7-2	TRBJ2-7	CASSLRGASGSYEQYF	TGTGCCAGCAGCTTACGGGGAGCTAGCGGTTCCTACGAGCAGTACTTC
-	few	TRBV10-3	TRBJ1-3	CAIRRVDSGNTIYF	TGTGCCATCAGAAGAGTCGACTCTGGAAACACCATATATTTT
-	few	TRBV5-4	TRBJ2-3	CASSLTLRTVQGTDTQYF	TGTGCCAGCAGCTTAACCCTCCGGACAGTACAAGGCACAGATACGCAGTATTTT
-	few	TRBV9	TRBJ1-1	CASSSPDRSPGAFF	TGTGCCAGCAGCTCCCCGGACAGATCCCCTGGAGCTTTCTTT
TRBD1	-	TRBV28	TRBJ2-7	CASADRGKSNSYEQYF	TGTGCCAGCGCGGACAGGGGAAAATCTAACTCCTACGAGCAGTACTTC
-	-	TRBV6-5	TRBJ1-2	CASSYSMGQGSYGYTF	TGTGCCAGCAGTTACTCGATGGGGCAGGGGAGCTATGGCTACACCTTC
TRBD2	-	TRBV19	TRBJ2-7	CASSIINSGSYEQYF	TGTGCCAGTAGTATTATCAATAGCGGGTCCTACGAGCAGTACTTC
TRBD2	-	TRBV10-1	TRBJ2-1	CASSELARASGVYNEQFF	TGCGCCAGCAGTGAGTTGGCCCGGGCTAGCGGAGTTTACAATGAGCAGTTCTTC
TRBD1	-	TRBV6-5	TRBJ2-1	CASRGQPNEQFF	TGTGCCAGCCGGGGACAGCCCAATGAGCAGTTCTTC
-	-	TRBV19	TRBJ1-1	CASSMQGGTEAFF	TGTGCCAGTAGTATGCAGGGAGGGACTGAAGCTTTCTTT
TRBD1	-	TRBV2	TRBJ2-1	CASRRDSGSGHEQFF	TGTGCCAGCAGGAGGGACAGTGGGTCGGGGCATGAGCAGTTCTTC
-	-	TRBV1	TRBJ2-3	CTSSQVIAGPRSDTQYF	TGCACCAGCAGCCAGGTAATAGCGGGGCCCCGCTCGGATACGCAGTATTTT
-	-	TRBV2	TRBJ2-2	CASSPNWGGTGELFF	TGTGCCAGCAGTCCTAACTGGGGCGGCACCGGGGAGCTGTTTTTT
-	-	TRBV9	TRBJ2-7	CASSVRDFSYEQYF	TGTGCCAGCAGCGTACGGGACTTCTCCTACGAGCAGTACTTC
TRBD1	-	TRBV27	TRBJ2-7	CASSLSGTASYEQYF	TGTGCCAGCAGTTTATCGGGGACAGCAAGCTACGAGCAGTACTTC
TRBD1	-	TRBV2	TRBJ1-6	CASTRSKTGKDSPLHF	TGTGCCAGCACAAGGTCCAAGACAGGGAAGGATTCACCCCTCCACTTT
TRBD2	-	TRBV27	TRBJ2-5	CASSSVQPSTSGGTRETQYF	TGTGCCAGCAGTTCGGTCCAGCCCTCGACTAGCGGGGGGACCAGGGAGACCCAGTACTTC
TRBD2	-	TRBV24-1	TRBJ2-1	CATSDTPGLAGAPLYNEQFF	TGTGCCACCAGTGACACCCCGGGACTAGCGGGGGCCCCCCTATACAATGAGCAGTTCTTC
-	-	TRBV18	TRBJ1-1	CASSRGGNTEAFF	TGTGCCAGCTCACGGGGCGGGAACACTGAAGCTTTCTTT
TRBD1	-	TRBV5-1	TRBJ2-6	CASSRRGTGGSGANVLTF	TGCGCCAGCAGCCGGAGGGGGACAGGGGGATCTGGGGCCAACGTCCTGACTTTC
-	-	TRBV19	TRBJ2-7	CASRDSAISYEQYF	TGTGCCAGTAGGGACAGTGCGATCTCCTACGAGCAGTACTTC
-	-	TRBV7-2	TRBJ2-2	CASSPDSTYRVGELFF	TGTGCCAGCAGCCCCGATTCAACCTACAGGGTTGGGGAGCTGTTTTTT
-	few	TRBV15	TRBJ1-1	CATSRRDREAFF	TGTGCCACCAGCAGGAGAGACAGGGAAGCTTTCTTT
TRBD1	-	TRBV28	TRBJ2-7	CASSPSGTGGYEQYF	TGTGCCAGCAGTCCATCCGGGACAGGGGGATACGAGCAGTACTTC
-	-	TRBV5-1	TRBJ1-1	CASSIQGNTEAFF	TGCGCCAGCAGCATTCAGGGGAACACTGAAGCTTTCTTT
-	-	TRBV19	TRBJ2-7	CASRSRDRISYEQYF	TGTGCCAGTAGATCTCGAGACAGGATCTCCTACGAGCAGTACTTC
TRBD1	-	TRBV28	TRBJ1-3	CASSSFGQGGQPFSRNTIYF	TGTGCCAGCAGTTCATTTGGACAGGGGGGTCAGCCCTTTAGTCGGAACACCATATATTTT
-	few	TRBV2	TRBJ1-5	CASSGTSGQPQHF	TGTGCCAGCAGTGGGACTTCGGGACAGCCCCAGCATTTT
TRBD2	-	TRBV3-1/TRBV3-2	TRBJ2-1	CASSQVGGTYNEQFF	TGTGCCAGCAGCCAAGTGGGGGGGACTTACAATGAGCAGTTCTTC
-	-	TRBV10-3	TRBJ1-5	CAISESRSSNQPQHF	TGTGCCATCAGTGAGTCGAGGAGTAGCAATCAGCCCCAGCATTTT
-	-	TRBV27	TRBJ1-1	CASSPQKNTEAFF	TGTGCCAGCAGTCCACAAAAGAACACTGAAGCTTTCTTT
-	-	TRBV11-3	TRBJ2-1	CASSLGGSYNEQFF	TGTGCCAGCAGCTTGGGGGGCTCCTACAATGAGCAGTTCTTC
TRBD2	-	TRBV6-5	TRBJ2-1	CASSPWGGAYNEQFF	TGTGCCAGCTCACCTTGGGGGGGAGCATACAATGAGCAGTTCTTC
-	-	TRBV5-8	TRBJ1-6	CASSLRGNSPLHF	TGTGCCAGCAGCTTGCGCGGTAATTCACCCCTCCACTTT